This is a list of T cell receptor beta chains from one sample in a study of T cells in Graves' hyperthyroidism and ophthalmopathy. In TCRdb, the multiplex PCR reads were re-called with MiXCR into one record per CDR3 protein. The table has around 200,000 distinct CDR3 sequences, around 19% seen once; the top ten hold about two fifths. Material: blood. The receptors shown here come from a man aged 40-49 years with Graves' hyperthyroidism. Both conserved end residues are part of each CDR3. A D gene is named only where the DNA matches it firmly. Rows give clone size only sometimes, using once, few, many, or a class for an expanded clone.

>TRBV7-9|many|TRBJ2-3|-
CASIEGTQYF
TGTGCCAGCATTGAGGGGACGCAGTATTTT
>TRBV5-4|few|TRBJ1-1|-
CASSLSVNTEAFF
TGTGCCAGCAGCTTGTCTGTGAACACTGAAGCTTTCTTT
>TRBV7-9|few|TRBJ2-1|-
CASSSSGGGNKNEQFF
TGTGCCAGCAGCTCATCTGGCGGGGGCAATAAAAATGAGCAGTTCTTC
>TRBV28|many|TRBJ2-3|TRBD1
CASSQTGGPSTDTQYF
TGTGCCAGCAGTCAAACAGGGGGCCCTAGCACAGATACGCAGTATTTT
>TRBV4-3|-|TRBJ1-1|TRBD1
CASSQDRHWNTEAFF
TGCGCCAGCAGCCAGGACAGGCACTGGAACACTGAAGCTTTCTTT
>TRBV3-1|-|TRBJ2-1|TRBD1
CASSQDGTGGREQFF
TGTGCCAGCAGCCAAGACGGGACAGGGGGCCGTGAGCAGTTCTTC
>TRBV20-1|many|TRBJ2-5|-
CSARDSRGTGETQYF
TGCAGTGCTAGAGATTCGCGGGGGACAGGAGAGACCCAGTACTTC
>TRBV20-1|many|TRBJ2-4|-
CSAGGFRGMPKNIQYF
TGCAGTGCTGGGGGGTTCAGGGGTATGCCCAAAAACATTCAGTACTTC
>TRBV28|many|TRBJ1-4|-
CASSFGGVVANEKLFF
TGTGCCAGCAGTTTCGGGGGGGTCGTTGCTAATGAAAAACTGTTTTTT
>TRBV7-2|many|TRBJ1-2|TRBD1
CASSDSTGGGGYTF
TGTGCCAGCAGCGACTCAACAGGGGGCGGTGGCTACACCTTC
>TRBV6-1|many|TRBJ1-2|-
CASSEPQRGGYTF
TGTGCCAGCAGTGAACCCCAACGGGGTGGCTACACCTTC
>TRBV7-2|-|TRBJ1-3|-
CASSLAYGDSGNTIYF
TGTGCCAGCAGCTTAGCCTACGGGGATTCTGGAAACACCATATATTTT
>TRBV7-2|many|TRBJ1-2|TRBD1
CASSPQGQPYGYTF
TGTGCCAGCAGCCCCCAGGGACAGCCCTATGGCTACACCTTC
>TRBV29-1|-|TRBJ2-7|-
CSVEGQKGDYEQYF
TGCAGCGTTGAAGGTCAAAAAGGGGACTACGAGCAGTACTTC
>TRBV2|many|TRBJ1-1|-
CASSGVAGPDGAEAFF
TGTGCCAGCAGTGGGGTTGCGGGACCCGACGGGGCTGAAGCTTTCTTT
>TRBV11-3|many|TRBJ2-2|-
CASSPPGQSTGELFF
TGTGCCAGCTCCCCCCCGGGACAAAGCACCGGGGAGCTGTTTTTT
>TRBV7-9|-|TRBJ2-1|TRBD1
CASSLVLSGQSFGQFF
TGTGCCAGCAGCTTGGTCTTGTCGGGACAGAGTTTCGGGCAGTTCTTC
>TRBV30|many|TRBJ2-7|-
CASRGFGYEQYF
TGTGCCTCCAGGGGTTTCGGGTACGAGCAGTACTTC
>TRBV3-2|-|TRBJ1-5|-
CASSSNFTGGVGNQPQHF
TGTGCCAGCAGCTCCAACTTTACAGGGGGAGTTGGTAATCAGCCCCAGCATTTT
>TRBV29-1|-|TRBJ1-4|TRBD1
CSVTGETNEKLFF
TGCAGCGTTACAGGGGAAACTAATGAAAAACTGTTTTTT
>TRBV28|many|TRBJ2-7|-
CASSLFRGEGYEQYF
TGTGCCAGCAGTTTATTCCGAGGGGAAGGGTACGAGCAGTACTTC
>TRBV6-1|many|TRBJ2-3|TRBD1
CASSEYYGTGSKDTQYF
TGTGCCAGCAGTGAGTACTATGGGACAGGGTCAAAAGATACGCAGTATTTT
>TRBV12-3/TRBV12-4|many|TRBJ1-5|-
CASSFSGRPEQPQHF
TGTGCCAGCAGTTTCAGCGGGAGGCCGGAGCAGCCCCAGCATTTT
>TRBV19|-|TRBJ1-4|TRBD1
CASSIEGQGSNEKLFF
TGTGCCAGTAGTATCGAGGGACAGGGGAGTAATGAAAAACTGTTTTTT
>TRBV30|many|TRBJ2-7|TRBD1
CAWSSGGYEQYF
TGTGCCTGGAGTTCAGGGGGCTACGAGCAGTACTTC
>TRBV20-1|many|TRBJ2-5|TRBD2
CSALESSGGASETQYF
TGCAGTGCTTTAGAGTCTAGCGGGGGGGCGTCGGAGACCCAGTACTTC
>TRBV7-9|many|TRBJ1-6|TRBD1
CASSLEGQGNSPLHF
TGTGCCAGCAGCTTAGAAGGACAGGGGAATTCACCCCTCCACTTT
>TRBV10-3|many|TRBJ1-3|TRBD1
CAAETGGSDTIYF
TGTGCCGCGGAGACAGGGGGCTCAGACACCATATATTTT
>TRBV30|once|TRBJ1-1|-
CAWSYGGSTEAFF
TGTGCCTGGAGTTACGGGGGGTCCACTGAAGCTTTCTTT
>TRBV11-3|few|TRBJ2-1|TRBD2
CASSRGGNDEQFF
TGTGCCAGCAGCCGGGGGGGGAACGATGAGCAGTTCTTC